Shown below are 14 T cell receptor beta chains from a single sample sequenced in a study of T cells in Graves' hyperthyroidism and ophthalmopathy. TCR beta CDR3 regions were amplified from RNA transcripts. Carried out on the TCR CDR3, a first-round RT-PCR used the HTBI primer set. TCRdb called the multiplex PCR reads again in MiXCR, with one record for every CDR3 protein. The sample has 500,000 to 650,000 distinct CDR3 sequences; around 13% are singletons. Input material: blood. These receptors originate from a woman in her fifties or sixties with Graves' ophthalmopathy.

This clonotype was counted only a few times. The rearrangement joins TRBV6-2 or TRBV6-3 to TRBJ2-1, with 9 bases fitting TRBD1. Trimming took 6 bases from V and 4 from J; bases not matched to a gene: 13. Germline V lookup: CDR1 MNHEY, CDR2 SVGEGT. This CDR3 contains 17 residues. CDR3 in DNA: TGTGCCAGCAGGGGTCGGGACAGGGTCGGTACGTACAATGAGCAGTTCTTC. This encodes CASRGRDRVGTYNEQFF.

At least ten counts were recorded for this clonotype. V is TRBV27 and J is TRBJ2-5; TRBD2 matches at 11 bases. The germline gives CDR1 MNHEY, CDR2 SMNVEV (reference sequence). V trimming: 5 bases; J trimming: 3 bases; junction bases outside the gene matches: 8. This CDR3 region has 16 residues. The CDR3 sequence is CASSPYLLAGEETQYF. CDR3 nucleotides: TGTGCCAGCAGTCCCTACCTACTAGCGGGAGAAGAGACCCAGTACTTC.

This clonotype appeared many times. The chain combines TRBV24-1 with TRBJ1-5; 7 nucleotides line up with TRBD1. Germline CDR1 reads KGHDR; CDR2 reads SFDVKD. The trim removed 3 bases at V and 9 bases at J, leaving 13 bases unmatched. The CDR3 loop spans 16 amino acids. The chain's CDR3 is CATSDPTKGGGGPQHF. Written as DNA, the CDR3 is TGTGCCACCAGTGATCCAACCAAAGGGGGCGGAGGGCCCCAGCATTTT.

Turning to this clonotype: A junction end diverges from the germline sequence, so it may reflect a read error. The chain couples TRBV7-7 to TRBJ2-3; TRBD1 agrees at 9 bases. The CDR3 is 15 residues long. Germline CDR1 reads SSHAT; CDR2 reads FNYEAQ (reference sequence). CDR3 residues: CASSPGTGSSDTQYF. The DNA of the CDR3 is TGTGCTAGCAGCCCCGGGACAGGGTCTTCGGATACGCAGTATTTT.

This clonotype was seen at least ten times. The CDR3 spells CSARQFSGANVLTF. In DNA form, the CDR3 reads TGCAGTGCTAGACAGTTCTCTGGGGCCAACGTCCTGACTTTC. This chain joins TRBV20-1 and TRBJ2-6; D gene unclear. The V end lost 2 bases, the J end lost 0 bases, and 5 bases lay between the germline ends. CDR3 length: 14 residues. CDR1 is DFQATT, CDR2 SNEGSKA, per germline (reference sequence).

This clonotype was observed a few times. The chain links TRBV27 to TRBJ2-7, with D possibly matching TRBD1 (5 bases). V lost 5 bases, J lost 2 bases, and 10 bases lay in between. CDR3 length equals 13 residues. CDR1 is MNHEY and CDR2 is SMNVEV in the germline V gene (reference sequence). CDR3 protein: CASSPWGPYEQYF. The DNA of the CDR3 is TGTGCCAGCAGTCCCTGGGGCCCCTACGAGCAGTACTTC.

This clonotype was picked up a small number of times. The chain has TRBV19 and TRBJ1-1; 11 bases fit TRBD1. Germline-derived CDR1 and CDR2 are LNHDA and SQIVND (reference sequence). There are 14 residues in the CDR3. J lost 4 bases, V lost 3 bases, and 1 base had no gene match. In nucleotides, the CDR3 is TGTGCCAGTAGTATTGGGACAGGGGGCACTGAAGCTTTCTTT. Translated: CASSIGTGGTEAFF.

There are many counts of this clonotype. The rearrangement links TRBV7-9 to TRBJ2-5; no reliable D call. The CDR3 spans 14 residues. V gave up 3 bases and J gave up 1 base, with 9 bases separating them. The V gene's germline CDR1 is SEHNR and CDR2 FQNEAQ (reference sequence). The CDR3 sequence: CASSFRAVQETQYF. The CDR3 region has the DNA TGTGCCAGCAGCTTTAGGGCAGTCCAAGAGACCCAGTACTTC.

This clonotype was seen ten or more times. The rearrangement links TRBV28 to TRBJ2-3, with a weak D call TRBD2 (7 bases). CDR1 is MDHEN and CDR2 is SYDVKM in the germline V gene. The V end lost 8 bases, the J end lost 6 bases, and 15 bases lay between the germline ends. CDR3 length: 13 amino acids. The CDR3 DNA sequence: TGTGCCAGCCTCCCCGGGGGGCGGGATACGCAGTATTTT. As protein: CASLPGGRDTQYF.

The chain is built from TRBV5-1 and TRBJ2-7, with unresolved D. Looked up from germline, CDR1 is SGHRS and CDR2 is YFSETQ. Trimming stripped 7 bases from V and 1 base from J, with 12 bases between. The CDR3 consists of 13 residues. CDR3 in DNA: TGCGCCAGCCAAGTTGGTACATCCTACGAGCAGTACTTC. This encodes CASQVGTSYEQYF.

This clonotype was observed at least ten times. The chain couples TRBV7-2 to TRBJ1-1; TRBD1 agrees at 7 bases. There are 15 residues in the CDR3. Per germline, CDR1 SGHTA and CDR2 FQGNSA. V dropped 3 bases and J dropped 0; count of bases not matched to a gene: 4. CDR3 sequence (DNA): TGTGCCAGCAGCTTCGACAGGGCCTTGAACACTGAAGCTTTCTTT. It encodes CASSFDRALNTEAFF.

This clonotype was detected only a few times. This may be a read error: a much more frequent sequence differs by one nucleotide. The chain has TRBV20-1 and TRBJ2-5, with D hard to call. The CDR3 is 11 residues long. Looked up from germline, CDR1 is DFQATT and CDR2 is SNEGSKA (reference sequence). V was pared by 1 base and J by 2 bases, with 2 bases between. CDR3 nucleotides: TGCAGTGCTAGAGTACAAGAGACCCAGTACTTC. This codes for CSARVQETQYF.

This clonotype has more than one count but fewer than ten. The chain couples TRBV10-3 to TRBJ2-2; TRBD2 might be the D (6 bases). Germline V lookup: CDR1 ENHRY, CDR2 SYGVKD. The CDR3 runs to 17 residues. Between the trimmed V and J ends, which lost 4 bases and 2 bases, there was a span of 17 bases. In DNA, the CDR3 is TGTGCCATCAGTGGGTCCCTGGGACTGAGCAACACCGGGGAGCTGTTTTTT. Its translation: CAISGSLGLSNTGELFF.

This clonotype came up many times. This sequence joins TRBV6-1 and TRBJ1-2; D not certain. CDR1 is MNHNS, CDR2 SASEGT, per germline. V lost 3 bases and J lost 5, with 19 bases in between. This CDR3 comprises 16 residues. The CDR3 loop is CASSDRFELGPYGYTF. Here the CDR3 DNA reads TGTGCCAGCAGTGACAGGTTCGAGCTCGGTCCATATGGCTACACCTTC.